This T cell receptor beta chain is drawn from a study of CD8+CD57+ T cells in acquired aplastic anemia. This clonotype was counted at least ten times. Germline CDR1 and CDR2: LNHDA and SQIVND (reference sequence). The CDR3 extends over 12 amino acids. The V end was cut by 8 bases, the J end by 4 bases, with 11 bases between. Genomic DNA, serving as template, underwent TCR beta VDJ and CDR3 profiling. A single record per CDR3 protein comes from TCRdb applying MiXCR to the reads. This table has 400,000 to 500,000 distinct CDR3 sequences, about two thirds appearing once. The source of this sequence is a human donor in good health, serving as a control. The sequenced material came from sorted CD4+, CD8+, or CD8+CD57+ T cells (not recorded which) from PBMCs. The chain carries TRBV19 and TRBJ2-5; D remains unclear. The CDR3 DNA reads as TGTGCCAGTTCACCCTCTGCAGAGACCCAGTACTTC. Its translation: CASSPSAETQYF. The full variable domain, in which reference TRBV19 and TRBJ2-5 provide the parts outside the CDR3, is DGGITQSPKYLFRKEGQNVTLSCEQNLNHDAMYWYRQDPGQGLRLIYYSQIVNDFQKGDIAEGYSVSREKKESFPLTVTSAQKNPTAFYLCASSPSAETQYFGPGTRLLVL.